The rows below give T cell receptor beta chains drawn from one sample of a study of T cell responses to AZD1222 COVID-19 vaccine. Profiled with immunoSEQ multiplex PCR; TCRdb holds only in-frame clones, not every one. This table has nearly 110,000 clones, roughly 90% appearing once. The sample here was peripheral blood, taken on day 0 of AZD1222 vaccination. The receptors were sampled from an adult in good health. Each CDR3 is given without its conserved first and last residue.

TRBV3-1/TRBV3-2 ASSPNGGGGNQPQH
TRBV7-3 ASSFQPGADTQY
TRBV19 ASSFGTGIEQPQH
TRBV12-3/TRBV12-4 ASSLEGGRAF
TRBV18 ASSPQLAARLDTQY
TRBV6-2/TRBV6-3 ASSYGVINQPQH
TRBV9 ASSGNLGVLNEQF
TRBV27 ASSLGSLDVTYEQY
TRBV5-1 ASSLVPGLAGGSTDTQY
TRBV5-5 ASSLQGTGGYQPQH
TRBV9 ASTPEVSYGYT